Below are 10 T cell receptor beta chains sequenced from a single sample in a study of cytomegalovirus exposure and HLA in healthy donors. The PCR made use of 60 Vbeta and 13 Jbeta primers. Sequencing was performed with immunoSEQ multiplex PCR; in TCRdb, only in-frame clones are kept and a portion is missing. The data show over 50,000 clones, 60% to 70% seen once. The sequenced material came from PBMCs. These receptor sequences come from a man aged 35 to 55 in good health and CMV-seropositive.

J is TRBJ2-6 and V is TRBV19; D remains unclear. V gave up 1 base and J gave up 3 bases, with 13 bases separating them. The CDR3 length is 17 residues. The germline CDR1 and CDR2 sequences are LNHDA and SQIVND (reference sequence). CDR3 loop: CASSIGSEESGANVLTF. CDR3 DNA: TGTGCCAGTAGTATAGGGTCAGAAGAAAGTGGGGCCAACGTCCTGACTTTC.

The genes are TRBV29-1 and TRBJ1-1; 7 nucleotides line up with TRBD1. CDR3 length equals 13 residues. Germline V lookup: CDR1 SQVTM, CDR2 ANQGSEA. V gave up 6 bases and J gave up 0 bases; unmatched junction bases: 4. CDR3: CSVGTEVNTEAFF. CDR3 DNA: TGCAGCGTGGGGACAGAGGTGAACACTGAAGCTTTCTTT.

CDR3 protein: CASSPSGESVRETQYF. DNA of the CDR3: TGCGCCAGCAGCCCCTCGGGGGAGTCAGTTAGAGAGACCCAGTACTTC. The chain employs TRBV5-1 and TRBJ2-5, with TRBD2 as a possible D gene (6 bases). V lost 4 bases and J lost 4, with 20 bases in between. CDR1 and CDR2 (germline): SGHRS, YFSETQ. This CDR3 spans 16 amino acids.

The CDR3 sequence is CASSSRQGNTGELFF. The CDR3 DNA reads TGTGCCAGCAGCTCGCGACAGGGGAACACCGGGGAGCTGTTTTTT. The gene calls are TRBV9 and TRBJ2-2; the match to TRBD1 covers 7 bases. Germline V gene lookup returns CDR1 SGDLS and CDR2 YYNGEE. Trimming cost V 4 bases and J 1 base; bases outside gene matches: 4. The CDR3 runs 15 residues.

On this clone itself: At the DNA level, this CDR3 is encoded by other sequences in the same sample as well. V gene TRBV19 combines with J gene TRBJ1-5; 10 positions match TRBD1. J lost 4 bases, V lost 6 bases, and 6 bases had no gene match. The CDR3 is 15 amino acids. CDR1 is LNHDA, CDR2 SQIVND, per germline (reference sequence). The CDR3 sequence: CASSKDRGRNQPQHF. In DNA, the CDR3 is TGTGCCAGTAGCAAAGACAGGGGGCGAAATCAGCCCCAGCATTTT.

V usage is TRBV11-3 and J usage is TRBJ1-3; D gene unclear. The CDR3 spans 15 residues. Germline V gene sequence: CDR1 SGHNT, CDR2 YENEEA. With 2 bases removed from V and 0 bases from J, the gap between germline ends came to 8 bases. This chain's CDR3 is CASSLNSYSGNTIYF. The CDR3 nucleotides are TGTGCCAGCAGCTTAAACAGCTACTCTGGAAACACCATATATTTT.

V and J are TRBV19 and TRBJ2-1; 11 bases fit TRBD1. CDR1 is LNHDA and CDR2 is SQIVND in the germline V gene (reference sequence). Trimming at V came to 6 bases and at J to 5 bases, leaving 12 bases not matched to a gene. The CDR3 length is 17 residues. CDR3 DNA sequence: TGTGCCAGTAGCCTTGACACCGGGACAGGGGGTCACAATGAGCAGTTCTTC. Translated: CASSLDTGTGGHNEQFF.

This clone has more than one count but fewer than ten. This chain connects TRBV19 to TRBJ2-3, with TRBD1 matching over 9 bases. J was trimmed by 0 bases and V by 10 bases; bases with no gene match: 8. The V gene's germline CDR1 is LNHDA and CDR2 SQIVND (reference sequence). The CDR3 sequence is 15 residues long. CDR3 nucleotide sequence: TGTGCCACACAGGGGGCGCGAACTAGCACAGATACGCAGTATTTT. Its translation: CATQGARTSTDTQYF.

This clone was counted between two and nine times. V usage is TRBV4-1 and J usage is TRBJ2-6, with D tentatively TRBD1 (5 bases). This CDR3 has 21 residues. V was clipped by 4 bases and J by 1 base, with 26 bases between them. Looked up from germline, CDR1 is MGHRA and CDR2 is YSYEKL. In DNA, the CDR3 is TGCGCCAGCAGCCCAAGACAGAATTCCGTTGGGGCCAAATCTGGGGCCAACGTCCTGACTTTC. This gives the protein CASSPRQNSVGAKSGANVLTF.

The chain recombines TRBV15 with TRBJ1-2, with 8 nucleotides matching TRBD1. Losses at the gene ends were 3 bases for V and 2 bases for J; bases not matched to a gene: 14. CDR3 length: 18 amino acids. Germline V lookup: CDR1 LNHNV, CDR2 YYDKDF (reference sequence). CDR3 bases: TGTGCCACCAGCAGGCCATGGACAGGGAGTGTGGTCAACTATGGCTACACCTTC. It translates to CATSRPWTGSVVNYGYTF. Combining the CDR3 with reference TRBV15 and TRBJ1-2 gives the whole variable domain DAMVIQNPRYQVTQFGKPVTLSCSQTLNHNVMYWYQQKSSQAPKLLFHYYDKDFNNEADTPDNFQSRRPNTSFCFLDIRSPGLGDTAMYLCATSRPWTGSVVNYGYTFGSGTRLTVV.